Described below is a single T cell receptor (beta chain) sequence and its context. The data derive from a study of blood T cell repertoires in COVID-19. Germline V lookup: CDR1 LNHNV, CDR2 YYDKDF (reference sequence). The length of the CDR3 is 15 residues. Trimming removed 3 bases from V and 0 bases from J, with 8 bases in between. Participants' own reports of clinical history determined their cohort assignment. Measured with immunoSEQ multiplex PCR; TCRdb has only the in-frame clones, and not every one. The sample carries a few hundred thousand clones, about 86% recorded once. The receptor's source is a man aged 30 to 45 with acute COVID-19. V and J are TRBV15 and TRBJ2-2; D might be TRBD2 (6 bases). Material for sequencing was PBMCs or T cells enriched from blood (not recorded which). Here the CDR3 DNA reads TGTGCCACCAGCAGCCGCGGGGCGAACACCGGGGAGCTGTTTTTT. Its translation is CATSSRGANTGELFF.